A single T cell receptor (beta chain) is shown here with its context. The antigen remains unidentified. The CDR3 is 17 amino acids. CDR1 and CDR2 (germline): LNHDA, SQIVND (reference sequence). V gave up 5 bases and J gave up 0 bases; unmatched junction bases: 4. The sample originates from a study of chemoradiotherapy in HPV16-positive cancers. Points from the study as a whole: Candidate HPV-specific clones and E7-related TCR motifs grew in tumor during treatment.

TCRdb keeps only in-frame clones here, not all; method: immunoSEQ multiplex PCR. There are over 30,000 clones in the sample; more than 85% occur only once, and approximately 2.1% lies in the top ten. Over chemoradiotherapy, repertoires were sampled more than once. This chain links TRBV19 with TRBJ2-6; 10 bases are shared with TRBD2. The source is a human donor with HPV-associated anogenital cancer. Sequences were derived from blood, sampled from a patient who underwent chemoradiotherapy. CDR3 residues: CASSFASGGSGANVLTF. In nucleotides, the CDR3 is TGTGCCAGTAGTTTTGCTAGCGGGGGCTCTGGGGCCAACGTCCTGACTTTC. Full variable domain (remainder filled in from reference TRBV19 and TRBJ2-6): DGGITQSPKYLFRKEGQNVTLSCEQNLNHDAMYWYRQDPGQGLRLIYYSQIVNDFQKGDIAEGYSVSREKKESFPLTVTSAQKNPTAFYLCASSFASGGSGANVLTFGAGSRLTVL.